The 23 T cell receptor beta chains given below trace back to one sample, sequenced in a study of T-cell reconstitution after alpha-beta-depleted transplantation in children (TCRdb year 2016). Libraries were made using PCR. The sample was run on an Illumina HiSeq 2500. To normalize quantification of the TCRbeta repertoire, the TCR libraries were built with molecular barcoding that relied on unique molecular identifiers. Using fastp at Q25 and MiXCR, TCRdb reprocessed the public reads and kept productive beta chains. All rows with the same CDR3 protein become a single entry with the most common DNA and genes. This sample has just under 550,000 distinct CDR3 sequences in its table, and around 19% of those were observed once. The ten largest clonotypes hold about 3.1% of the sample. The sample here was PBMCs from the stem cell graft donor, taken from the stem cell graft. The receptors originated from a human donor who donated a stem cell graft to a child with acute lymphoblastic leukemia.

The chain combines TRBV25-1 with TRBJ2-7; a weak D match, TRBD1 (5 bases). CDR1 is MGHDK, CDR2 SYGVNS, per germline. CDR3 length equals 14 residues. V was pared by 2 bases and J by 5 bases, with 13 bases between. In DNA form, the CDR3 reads TGTGCCAGCAGTGAACCTCAGGGAAAGGACGAGCAGTACTTC. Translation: CASSEPQGKDEQYF.

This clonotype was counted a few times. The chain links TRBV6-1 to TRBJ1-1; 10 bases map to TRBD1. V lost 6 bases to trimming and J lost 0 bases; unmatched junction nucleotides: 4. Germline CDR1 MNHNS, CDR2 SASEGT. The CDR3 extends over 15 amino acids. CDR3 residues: CASRAGQGMNTEAFF. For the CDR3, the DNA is TGTGCCAGCAGAGCGGGACAGGGGATGAACACTGAAGCTTTCTTT.

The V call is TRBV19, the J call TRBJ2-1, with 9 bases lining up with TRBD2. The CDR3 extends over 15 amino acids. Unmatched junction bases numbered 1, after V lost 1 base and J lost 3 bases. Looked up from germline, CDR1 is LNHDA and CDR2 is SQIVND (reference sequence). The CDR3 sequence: CASSIATSGYNEQFF. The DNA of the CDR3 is TGTGCCAGTAGTATAGCGACTAGCGGCTACAATGAGCAGTTCTTC.

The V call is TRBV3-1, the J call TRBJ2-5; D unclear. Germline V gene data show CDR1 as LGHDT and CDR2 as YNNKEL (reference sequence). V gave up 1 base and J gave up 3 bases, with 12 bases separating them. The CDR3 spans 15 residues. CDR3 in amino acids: CASSQVGVKEETQYF. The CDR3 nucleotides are TGTGCCAGCAGCCAAGTCGGTGTAAAGGAAGAGACCCAGTACTTC.

CDR3 DNA: TGTGCCAGCCTGACGCCCGGGACAGGGGTTGACACCGGGGAGCTGTTTTTT. Translating gives CASLTPGTGVDTGELFF. V usage is TRBV25-1 and J usage is TRBJ2-2; 10 nucleotides line up with TRBD1. In germline, CDR1 is MGHDK, CDR2 SYGVNS. The trim removed 8 bases at V and 3 bases at J, leaving 12 bases unmatched. This CDR3 is built from 17 residues. The variable domain in full, with the rest retrieved from reference TRBV25-1 and TRBJ2-2, is EADIYQTPRYLVIGTGKKITLECSQTMGHDKMYWYQQDPGMELHLIHYSYGVNSTEKGDLSSESTVSRIRTEHFPLTLESARPSHTSQYLCASLTPGTGVDTGELFFGEGSRLTVL.

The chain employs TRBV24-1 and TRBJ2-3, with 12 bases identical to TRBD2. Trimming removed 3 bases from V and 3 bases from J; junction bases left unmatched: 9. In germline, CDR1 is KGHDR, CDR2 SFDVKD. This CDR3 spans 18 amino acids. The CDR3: CATSDVRLAGANTDTQYF. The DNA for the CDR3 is TGTGCCACCAGTGATGTGAGACTAGCGGGAGCAAATACAGATACGCAGTATTTT.

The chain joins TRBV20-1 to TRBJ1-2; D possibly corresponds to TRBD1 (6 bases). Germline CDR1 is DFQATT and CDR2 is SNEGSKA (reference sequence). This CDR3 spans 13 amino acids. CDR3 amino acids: CKPLGGLGYGYTF. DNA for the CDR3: TGCAAACCACTCGGGGGCTTAGGGTATGGCTACACCTTC.

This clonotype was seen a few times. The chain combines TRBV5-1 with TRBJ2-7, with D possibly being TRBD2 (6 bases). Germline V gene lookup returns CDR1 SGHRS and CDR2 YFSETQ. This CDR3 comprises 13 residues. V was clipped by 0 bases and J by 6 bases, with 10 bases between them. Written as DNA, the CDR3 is TGCGCCAGCAGCTTGGAAGGAGCGGGCGAGCAGTACTTC. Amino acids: CASSLEGAGEQYF.

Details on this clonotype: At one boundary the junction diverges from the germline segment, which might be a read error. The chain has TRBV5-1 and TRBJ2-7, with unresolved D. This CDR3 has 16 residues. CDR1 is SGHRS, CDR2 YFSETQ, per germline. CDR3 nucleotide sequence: TGCGCCGGCAGCCCGTGGGTGGGCCATAGCTCCTACGAGCAGTACTTC. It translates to CAGSPWVGHSSYEQYF.

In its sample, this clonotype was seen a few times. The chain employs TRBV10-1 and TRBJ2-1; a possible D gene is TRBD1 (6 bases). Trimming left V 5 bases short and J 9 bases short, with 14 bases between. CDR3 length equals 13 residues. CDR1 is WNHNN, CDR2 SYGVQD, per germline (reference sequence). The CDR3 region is CASSLGQHLEQFF. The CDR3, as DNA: TGCGCCAGCAGTCTCGGACAGCACCTTGAGCAGTTCTTC.

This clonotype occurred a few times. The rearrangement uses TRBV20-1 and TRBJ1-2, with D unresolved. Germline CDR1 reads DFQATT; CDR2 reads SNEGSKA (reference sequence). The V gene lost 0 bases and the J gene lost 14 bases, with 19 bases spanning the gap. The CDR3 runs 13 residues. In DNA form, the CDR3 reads TGCAGTGCTAGAGATTCGGGCGCTCTGAGAGTGACCTTC. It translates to CSARDSGALRVTF.

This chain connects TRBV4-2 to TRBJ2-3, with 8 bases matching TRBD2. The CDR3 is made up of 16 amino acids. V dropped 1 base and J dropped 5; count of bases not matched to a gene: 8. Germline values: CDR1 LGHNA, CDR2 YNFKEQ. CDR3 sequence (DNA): TGTGCCAGCAGCCAAGCGGGAGGGCCGGTTGAAGATACGCAGTATTTT. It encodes CASSQAGGPVEDTQYF.

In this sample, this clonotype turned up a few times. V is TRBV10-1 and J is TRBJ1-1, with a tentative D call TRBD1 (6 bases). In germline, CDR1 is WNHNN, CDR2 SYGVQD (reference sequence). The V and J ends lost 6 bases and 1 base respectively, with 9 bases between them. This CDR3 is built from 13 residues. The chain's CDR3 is CASRGQTNTEAFF. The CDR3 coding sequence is TGCGCCAGCAGGGGACAAACGAACACTGAAGCTTTCTTT.

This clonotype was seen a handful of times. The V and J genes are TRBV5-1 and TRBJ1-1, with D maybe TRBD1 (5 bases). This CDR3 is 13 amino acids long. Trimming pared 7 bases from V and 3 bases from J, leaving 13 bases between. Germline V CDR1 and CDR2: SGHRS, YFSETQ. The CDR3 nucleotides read TGCGCCAGCGCCTTCAGGGTGGACACTGAAGCTTTCTTT. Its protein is CASAFRVDTEAFF.

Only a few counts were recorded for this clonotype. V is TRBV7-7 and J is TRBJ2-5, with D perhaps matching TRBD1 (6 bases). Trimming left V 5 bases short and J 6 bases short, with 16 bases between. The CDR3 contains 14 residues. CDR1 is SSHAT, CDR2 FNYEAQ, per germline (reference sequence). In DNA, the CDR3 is TGTGCCAGCAGCCCAGACAGGTTGCGGAAGACCCAGTACTTC. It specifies CASSPDRLRKTQYF.

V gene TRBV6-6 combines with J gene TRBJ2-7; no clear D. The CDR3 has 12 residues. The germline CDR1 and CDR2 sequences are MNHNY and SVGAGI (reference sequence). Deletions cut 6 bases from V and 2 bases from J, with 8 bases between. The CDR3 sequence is CASSAQAYEQYF. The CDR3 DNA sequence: TGTGCCAGCAGCGCCCAGGCCTACGAGCAGTACTTC.

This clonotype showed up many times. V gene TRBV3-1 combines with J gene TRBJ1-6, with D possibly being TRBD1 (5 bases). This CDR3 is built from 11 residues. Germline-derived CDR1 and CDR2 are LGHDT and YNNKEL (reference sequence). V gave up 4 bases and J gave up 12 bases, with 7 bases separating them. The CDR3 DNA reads TGTGCCAGCAGCCGGGGCGGACCCCTCCACTTT. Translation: CASSRGGPLHF.

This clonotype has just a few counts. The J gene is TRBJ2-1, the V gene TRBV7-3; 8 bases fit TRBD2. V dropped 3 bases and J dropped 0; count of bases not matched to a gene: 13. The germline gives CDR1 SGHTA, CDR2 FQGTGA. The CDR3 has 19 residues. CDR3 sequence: CASSLTYVSGAVSYNEQFF. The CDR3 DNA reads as TGTGCCAGCAGCTTGACTTATGTTAGCGGGGCCGTCTCCTACAATGAGCAGTTCTTC.

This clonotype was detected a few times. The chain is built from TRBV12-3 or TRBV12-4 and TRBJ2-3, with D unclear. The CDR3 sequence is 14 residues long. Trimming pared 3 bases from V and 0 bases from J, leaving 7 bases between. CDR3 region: CASSLFGSTDTQYF. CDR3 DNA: TGTGCCAGCAGTTTGTTTGGCAGCACAGATACGCAGTATTTT.

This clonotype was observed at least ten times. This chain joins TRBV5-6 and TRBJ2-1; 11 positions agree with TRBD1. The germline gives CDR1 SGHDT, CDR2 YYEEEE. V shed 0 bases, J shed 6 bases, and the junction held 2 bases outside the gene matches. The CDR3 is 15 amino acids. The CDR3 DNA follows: TGTGCCAGCAGCTTGGTTGGGACAGGGGGCAATGAGCAGTTCTTC. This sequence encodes CASSLVGTGGNEQFF.

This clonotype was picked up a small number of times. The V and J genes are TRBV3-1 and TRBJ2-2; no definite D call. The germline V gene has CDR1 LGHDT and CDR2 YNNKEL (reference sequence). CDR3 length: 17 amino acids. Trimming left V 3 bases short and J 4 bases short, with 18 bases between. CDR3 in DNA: TGTGCCAGCAGCCATAACTTTCTGACGGTGTCCACCGGGGAGCTGTTTTTT. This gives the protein CASSHNFLTVSTGELFF.

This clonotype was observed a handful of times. The CDR3 spells CASSPQKGYTGYNEQFF. The DNA of the CDR3 is TGTGCCAGCAGCCCTCAAAAGGGATACACAGGGTATAATGAGCAGTTCTTC. The chain has TRBV21-1 and TRBJ2-1; the DNA was not used to check the table's D call, TRBD1. TRBV21-1 is classified as a pseudogene. The CDR3 loop spans 17 amino acids.

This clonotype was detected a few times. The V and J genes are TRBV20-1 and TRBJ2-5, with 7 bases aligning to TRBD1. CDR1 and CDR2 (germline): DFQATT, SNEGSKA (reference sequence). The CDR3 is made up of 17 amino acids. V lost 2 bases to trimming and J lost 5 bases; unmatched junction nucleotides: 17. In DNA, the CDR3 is TGCAGTGCTAGAAAGTTTTTTGAGGGGGCGATATGGGAGACCCAGTACTTC. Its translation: CSARKFFEGAIWETQYF.